Listed here is a single T cell receptor (beta chain). This sample was taken from a study of T cells in Graves' hyperthyroidism and ophthalmopathy. Amplification yielded TCR beta CDR3 regions, with RNA transcripts as the source. First-round RT-PCR targeting the TCR CDR3 was performed with the HTBI primer set. TCRdb reanalysed the multiplex PCR reads using MiXCR and keeps one entry per CDR3 protein. The sample contains a few hundred thousand distinct CDR3 sequences, around a quarter of which appear only once. Sequencing was performed on blood. The TCR was taken from a man aged 45 to 65 with Graves' hyperthyroidism.

The CDR3 here is CASSVLAGSQNEQFF. CDR3 sequence (DNA): TGCGCCAGCAGCGTTTTAGCGGGAAGTCAGAATGAGCAGTTCTTC. The chain recombines TRBV5-1 with TRBJ2-1, with TRBD2 matching 8 bases. The CDR3 loop spans 15 amino acids. V shed 4 bases, J shed 7 bases, and the junction held 10 bases outside the gene matches. Germline CDR1 and CDR2: SGHRS and YFSETQ.